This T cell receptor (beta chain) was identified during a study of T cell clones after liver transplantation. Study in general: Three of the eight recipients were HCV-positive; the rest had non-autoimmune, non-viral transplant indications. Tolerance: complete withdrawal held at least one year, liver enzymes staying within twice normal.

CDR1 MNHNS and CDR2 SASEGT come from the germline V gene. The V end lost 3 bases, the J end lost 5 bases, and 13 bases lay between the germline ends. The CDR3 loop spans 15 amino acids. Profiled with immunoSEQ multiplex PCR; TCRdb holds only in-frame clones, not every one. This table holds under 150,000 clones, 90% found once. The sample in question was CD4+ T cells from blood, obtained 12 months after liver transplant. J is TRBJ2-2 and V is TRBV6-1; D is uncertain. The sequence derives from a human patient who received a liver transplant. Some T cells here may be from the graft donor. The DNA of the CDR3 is TGTGCCAGCAGTGAGTCACAGCTGGGGACCGGGGAGCTGTTTTTT. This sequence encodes CASSESQLGTGELFF.